One sample yielded the 6 T cell receptor beta chains listed below, sequenced in a study of CD4 T cells in relation to SARS-CoV-2 and coronaviruses. TCRdb keeps only in-frame clones here, not all; method: immunoSEQ multiplex PCR. The sample shows 25,000 to 30,000 clones, roughly 66% of them seen only once. Their recognized antigens are unknown. Before the COVID-19 pandemic, during about 2011-2019, CD4+ T cells were taken from unexposed donors. After roughly 9 days of culture, CD4+ T cells were isolated. The source material was CD4+ T cells from PBMCs, cultured in vitro. These receptors all stem from a human donor in good health.

CDR3 in amino acids: CASSSDRASNQPQHF. CDR3 sequence (DNA): TGTGCCAGCAGCTCAGACAGGGCTAGCAATCAGCCCCAGCATTTT. The rearrangement uses TRBV7-8 and TRBJ1-5; 7 bases match TRBD1. Germline V gene data show CDR1 as SGHVS and CDR2 as FQNEAQ. The CDR3 covers 15 residues. V shed 4 bases, J shed 0 bases, and the junction held 3 bases outside the gene matches.

The chain recombines TRBV18 with TRBJ2-7; TRBD2 agrees at 12 bases. The germline V gene has CDR1 KGHSH and CDR2 LQKENI. V was pared by 3 bases and J by 3 bases, with 3 bases of the junction left unmatched. CDR3 length: 15 residues. This chain's CDR3 is CASSPTSGSGYEQYF. CDR3 nucleotide sequence: TGTGCCAGCTCACCGACTAGCGGGAGTGGCTACGAGCAGTACTTC. Full variable domain (remainder filled in from reference TRBV18 and TRBJ2-7): NAGVMQNPRHLVRRRGQEARLRCSPMKGHSHVYWYRQLPEEGLKFMVYLQKENIIDESGMPKERFSAEFPKEGPSILRIQQVVRGDSAAYFCASSPTSGSGYEQYFGPGTRLTVT.

The chain is built from TRBV27 and TRBJ2-4; D gene uncertain. V lost 6 bases to trimming and J lost 0 bases, with 12 bases between them. The CDR3 is made up of 15 amino acids. From germline, CDR1 is MNHEY and CDR2 SMNVEV (reference sequence). The CDR3 sequence: CASSLTLRAKNIQYF. CDR3 nucleotides: TGTGCCAGCAGCTTAACGCTGAGAGCCAAAAACATTCAGTACTTC.

This chain uses TRBV4-1 with TRBJ2-3, with unresolved D. The CDR3 is 16 amino acids. V shed 0 bases and J shed 0 bases, with 10 bases lying between them. CDR1 and CDR2 (germline): MGHRA, YSYEKL. Written as DNA, the CDR3 is TGCGCCAGCAGCCAAGATTTGGCCAGGAGCACAGATACGCAGTATTTT. Residues: CASSQDLARSTDTQYF.

The chain links TRBV19 to TRBJ1-1, with 11 bases fitting TRBD1. In germline, CDR1 is LNHDA, CDR2 SQIVND (reference sequence). Trimming took 5 bases from V and 0 from J; bases not matched to a gene: 14. The CDR3 has 19 residues. The CDR3 sequence: CASSVPGQGAPYMNTEAFF. The CDR3 DNA follows: TGTGCCAGTAGTGTCCCCGGACAGGGGGCTCCCTACATGAACACTGAAGCTTTCTTT.

This sequence joins TRBV19 and TRBJ2-5; 10 nucleotides line up with TRBD2. Trimming took 4 bases from V and 5 from J; bases not matched to a gene: 7. This CDR3 has 15 amino acids. Germline CDR1 reads LNHDA; CDR2 reads SQIVND (reference sequence). CDR3 sequence: CASSTALAGVETQYF. DNA of the CDR3: TGTGCCAGTAGTACCGCCCTAGCGGGGGTTGAGACCCAGTACTTC.